The rows below give T cell receptor beta chains drawn from one sample of a study of T-cell memory formation after mild COVID-19. TCRdb redid the calling of the 5' RACE reads with MiXCR, one entry per CDR3 protein. The sample shows approximately 5,000 distinct CDR3 sequences, roughly 23% of them seen only once. Sequenced sample: PBMCs or a T cell subset sorted from them (not recorded which). The receptors derive from an adult who had mild COVID-19 (a few samples of this study predate the infection). Cell type and time point are not known. CDR3s include the opening cysteine and the closing phenylalanine or tryptophan. The D gene is left open where the match is weak. Size tells how often a clone was seen (once, few, many) or the class of an expanded clone, and some rows leave it out.

j_call: TRBJ2-3; clone_size: medium-sized; d_call: -; v_call: TRBV10-2; cdr3_nt: TGCGCCAGCAGCTCGGAGGGGTCCTGGGGGGGCCCAGATACGCAGTATTTT; cdr3_aa: CASSSEGSWGGPDTQYF
j_call: TRBJ1-1; clone_size: medium-sized; d_call: -; v_call: TRBV20-1; cdr3_nt: TGCAGTGCTCCGACAAGCACGAACACTGAAGCTTTCTTT; cdr3_aa: CSAPTSTNTEAFF
j_call: TRBJ2-3; clone_size: -; d_call: TRBD2; v_call: TRBV5-1; cdr3_nt: TGCGCCAGCAGCTTGACTAGCGGGGGTATAAATACGCAGTATTTT; cdr3_aa: CASSLTSGGINTQYF
j_call: TRBJ1-5; clone_size: medium-sized; d_call: -; v_call: TRBV7-9; cdr3_nt: TGTGCCAGCAGCCCCAGGGCGAATCAGCCCCAGCATTTT; cdr3_aa: CASSPRANQPQHF
j_call: TRBJ2-5; clone_size: -; d_call: TRBD1; v_call: TRBV18; cdr3_nt: TGTGCCAGCTCACCCCGGGACAGACTTACAAGGTGGGAGACCCAGTACTTC; cdr3_aa: CASSPRDRLTRWETQYF
j_call: TRBJ1-1; clone_size: medium-sized; d_call: -; v_call: TRBV5-1; cdr3_nt: TGCGCCAGCAGCTTAACTGGACAGCAAAAAGCTTTCTTT; cdr3_aa: CASSLTGQQKAFF
j_call: TRBJ2-3; clone_size: medium-sized; d_call: -; v_call: TRBV24-1; cdr3_nt: TGTGCCACCAGTGATTTCCCCATAACAGATACGCAGTATTTT; cdr3_aa: CATSDFPITDTQYF
j_call: TRBJ2-1; clone_size: medium-sized; d_call: TRBD2; v_call: TRBV5-1; cdr3_nt: TGCGCCAGCAGCGACGGCAGCGGGGGGTATAATGAGCAGTTCTTC; cdr3_aa: CASSDGSGGYNEQFF
j_call: TRBJ1-4; clone_size: medium-sized; d_call: -; v_call: TRBV7-9; cdr3_nt: TGTGCCAGCACCGGCGGCACAACTAATGAAAAACTGTTTTTT; cdr3_aa: CASTGGTTNEKLFF
j_call: TRBJ2-5; clone_size: -; d_call: TRBD1; v_call: TRBV5-1; cdr3_nt: TGCGCCAGCAGCCCCAGGACAGGGCGAGAGACCCAGTACTTC; cdr3_aa: CASSPRTGRETQYF
j_call: TRBJ2-1; clone_size: -; d_call: -; v_call: TRBV12-3/TRBV12-4; cdr3_nt: TGTGCCAGCAGTCGCCAGGTATGGGGGGATGAGCAGTTCTTC; cdr3_aa: CASSRQVWGDEQFF
j_call: TRBJ2-3; clone_size: medium-sized; d_call: -; v_call: TRBV5-6; cdr3_nt: TGTGCCAGCAGCTCCGCCTGGGATACGCAGTATTTT; cdr3_aa: CASSSAWDTQYF
j_call: TRBJ1-1; clone_size: medium-sized; d_call: -; v_call: TRBV4-1; cdr3_nt: TGCGCCAGCAGCCAAGAGTTGAACACTGAAGCTTTCTTT; cdr3_aa: CASSQELNTEAFF
j_call: TRBJ2-3; clone_size: medium-sized; d_call: TRBD2; v_call: TRBV5-4; cdr3_nt: TGTGCCAGCAGCTCCCGAGCGGGGGGGCCTCCAGATACGCAGTATTTT; cdr3_aa: CASSSRAGGPPDTQYF
j_call: TRBJ2-5; clone_size: many; d_call: TRBD2; v_call: TRBV3-1; cdr3_nt: TGTGCCAGCAGCCCCCCCGGACTAGCGGGGGGAAAGACCCAGTACTTC; cdr3_aa: CASSPPGLAGGKTQYF
j_call: TRBJ2-3; clone_size: medium-sized; d_call: -; v_call: TRBV7-2; cdr3_nt: TGTGCCAGCAGCTTAAAACTAGCAACAGATACGCAGTATTTT; cdr3_aa: CASSLKLATDTQYF
j_call: TRBJ2-5; clone_size: -; d_call: -; v_call: TRBV5-1; cdr3_nt: TGCGCCAGCAGCTTGGGTGGGGCGGCTCAAGAGACCCAGTACTTC; cdr3_aa: CASSLGGAAQETQYF
j_call: TRBJ2-1; clone_size: medium-sized; d_call: -; v_call: TRBV20-1; cdr3_nt: TGCAGTGCTAGAGATTTGGCGGGGCCCTACAATGAGCAGTTCTTC; cdr3_aa: CSARDLAGPYNEQFF
j_call: TRBJ2-2; clone_size: medium-sized; d_call: -; v_call: TRBV4-2; cdr3_nt: TGTGCCAGCAGCCAAGTGGGTCGGGGGACGAACACCGGGGAGCTGTTTTTT; cdr3_aa: CASSQVGRGTNTGELFF
j_call: TRBJ2-3; clone_size: -; d_call: TRBD2; v_call: TRBV20-1; cdr3_nt: TGCAGTGCTCGGGCCCCTAGGCTAGCGGGGGCGACTCCGCAGTATTTT; cdr3_aa: CSARAPRLAGATPQYF
j_call: TRBJ2-2; clone_size: -; d_call: -; v_call: TRBV9; cdr3_nt: TGTGCCAGCAGCTCGCCCTCAGGGGATTGGACCGGGGAGCTGTTTTTT; cdr3_aa: CASSSPSGDWTGELFF
j_call: TRBJ2-1; clone_size: -; d_call: -; v_call: TRBV19; cdr3_nt: TGTGCCAGTACCCGACAGGGAGGTAGCTCCTACAATGAGCAGTTCTTC; cdr3_aa: CASTRQGGSSYNEQFF
j_call: TRBJ2-7; clone_size: many; d_call: -; v_call: TRBV6-5; cdr3_nt: TGTGCCAGCAGTTATTACAGTAACTACGAGCAGTACTTC; cdr3_aa: CASSYYSNYEQYF
j_call: TRBJ1-2; clone_size: -; d_call: TRBD1; v_call: TRBV9; cdr3_nt: TGTGAAAGCAGCGGCGGGACAGTCACTAACTATGGCTACACCTTC; cdr3_aa: CESSGGTVTNYGYTF
j_call: TRBJ1-3; clone_size: medium-sized; d_call: -; v_call: TRBV20-1; cdr3_nt: TGCAGTGCAAAAGGGCAGGTTTATTCCTCTGGAAACACCATATATTTT; cdr3_aa: CSAKGQVYSSGNTIYF
j_call: TRBJ2-5; clone_size: medium-sized; d_call: -; v_call: TRBV6-6; cdr3_nt: TGTGCCAGCAGTTACACGGGGGGCCCAGAGACCCAGTACTTC; cdr3_aa: CASSYTGGPETQYF
j_call: TRBJ2-5; clone_size: -; d_call: -; v_call: TRBV6-5; cdr3_nt: TGTGCCAGCAGGGGGCTAGAGACCCAGTACTTC; cdr3_aa: CASRGLETQYF
j_call: TRBJ2-2; clone_size: -; d_call: TRBD2; v_call: TRBV15; cdr3_nt: TGTGCCACCAGCAGAGATGTAGAGGTGTTGGCTAGCGGGGGGACCGGGGAGCTGTTTTTT; cdr3_aa: CATSRDVEVLASGGTGELFF
j_call: TRBJ1-6; clone_size: medium-sized; d_call: -; v_call: TRBV25-1; cdr3_nt: TGTGCCAGCCCGAGGTTTAGGCCCTGTTATAATTCACCCCTCCACTTT; cdr3_aa: CASPRFRPCYNSPLHF
j_call: TRBJ2-5; clone_size: -; d_call: -; v_call: TRBV24-1; cdr3_nt: TGTGCCACCAGCGGAATATTCCAAGAGACCCAGTACTTC; cdr3_aa: CATSGIFQETQYF
j_call: TRBJ1-2; clone_size: -; d_call: -; v_call: TRBV25-1; cdr3_nt: TGTGCCAGCAGTGAGGAGTCGATCTATGGCTACACCTTC; cdr3_aa: CASSEESIYGYTF
j_call: TRBJ2-1; clone_size: -; d_call: -; v_call: TRBV7-9; cdr3_nt: TGTGCCAGCAGCTTCATGCAGGACAGTGAGCAGTTCTTC; cdr3_aa: CASSFMQDSEQFF
j_call: TRBJ2-3; clone_size: once; d_call: -; v_call: TRBV7-9; cdr3_nt: TGTGCCAGCAGTTTTACACCAGATACGCAGTATTTT; cdr3_aa: CASSFTPDTQYF
j_call: TRBJ2-7; clone_size: medium-sized; d_call: -; v_call: TRBV5-1; cdr3_nt: TGCGCCAGCAGCTTGGGGGACCAACTTTCCGAGCAGTACTTC; cdr3_aa: CASSLGDQLSEQYF
j_call: TRBJ1-1; clone_size: medium-sized; d_call: TRBD1; v_call: TRBV27; cdr3_nt: TGTGCCAGCAGTCCAGGGACAGGGATCACTGAAGCTTTCTTT; cdr3_aa: CASSPGTGITEAFF
j_call: TRBJ2-1; clone_size: medium-sized; d_call: TRBD1; v_call: TRBV6-2/TRBV6-3; cdr3_nt: TGTGCCAGCAGTTCCGGGACAGGGATCAATGAGCAGTTCTTC; cdr3_aa: CASSSGTGINEQFF
j_call: TRBJ1-3; clone_size: -; d_call: -; v_call: TRBV20-1; cdr3_nt: TGCAGTGCTAGTAAGGCTGGAAACACCATATATTTT; cdr3_aa: CSASKAGNTIYF
j_call: TRBJ2-1; clone_size: medium-sized; d_call: -; v_call: TRBV12-3/TRBV12-4; cdr3_nt: TGTGCCAGCAGCCACAATGAGCAGTTCTTC; cdr3_aa: CASSHNEQFF
j_call: TRBJ2-2; clone_size: medium-sized; d_call: -; v_call: TRBV28; cdr3_nt: TGTGCCAGCAGTTTAGCGGTGGGGGAGCTGTTTTTT; cdr3_aa: CASSLAVGELFF
j_call: TRBJ2-1; clone_size: -; d_call: TRBD1; v_call: TRBV7-9; cdr3_nt: TGTGCCAGCAGCCAAAGAGGGACAGGCTCGTGGTACTACAATGAGCAGTTCTTC; cdr3_aa: CASSQRGTGSWYYNEQFF
j_call: TRBJ1-2; clone_size: -; d_call: TRBD1; v_call: TRBV4-1; cdr3_nt: TGCGCCAGCAGCCAAGTGGCCGCCGGGACAGGGGGTGGCTACACCTTC; cdr3_aa: CASSQVAAGTGGGYTF
j_call: TRBJ2-1; clone_size: -; d_call: TRBD2; v_call: TRBV5-1; cdr3_nt: TGCGCCAGCAGCGGAGGGAGGGACTACAATGAGCAGTTCTTC; cdr3_aa: CASSGGRDYNEQFF
j_call: TRBJ2-1; clone_size: medium-sized; d_call: TRBD1; v_call: TRBV27; cdr3_nt: TGTGCCAGCAGTTCAGCCACGGACAGGGGGGCGCCGTTCTTC; cdr3_aa: CASSSATDRGAPFF
j_call: TRBJ1-1; clone_size: medium-sized; d_call: -; v_call: TRBV7-6; cdr3_nt: TGTGCCAGCAGCCTCTTTAGTTGGACTAACACTGAAGCTTTCTTT; cdr3_aa: CASSLFSWTNTEAFF
j_call: TRBJ2-7; clone_size: medium-sized; d_call: -; v_call: TRBV12-3/TRBV12-4; cdr3_nt: TGTGCCAGCAGTTTAGCGGGGGGTTACTACGAGCAGTACTTC; cdr3_aa: CASSLAGGYYEQYF
j_call: TRBJ1-1; clone_size: many; d_call: -; v_call: TRBV5-1; cdr3_nt: TGCGCCAGCAGCTTGGGCCCGTCTAGCACTGAAGCTTTCTTT; cdr3_aa: CASSLGPSSTEAFF
j_call: TRBJ1-1; clone_size: -; d_call: -; v_call: TRBV5-1; cdr3_nt: TGCGCCAGCAGCGGGGAGGGGATTATGAACACTGAAGCTTTCTTT; cdr3_aa: CASSGEGIMNTEAFF
j_call: TRBJ1-2; clone_size: many; d_call: -; v_call: TRBV13; cdr3_nt: TGTGCCAGCACCTACTACACCTTC; cdr3_aa: CASTYYTF
j_call: TRBJ2-5; clone_size: medium-sized; d_call: -; v_call: TRBV20-1; cdr3_nt: TGCAGTGCTAGTTCGCCCCCGGGGGAGACCCAGTACTTC; cdr3_aa: CSASSPPGETQYF
j_call: TRBJ2-7; clone_size: many; d_call: -; v_call: TRBV10-1; cdr3_nt: TGCGCCAGCAGTGAAACTCGCTACGAGCAGTACTTC; cdr3_aa: CASSETRYEQYF
j_call: TRBJ1-2; clone_size: medium-sized; d_call: -; v_call: TRBV12-3/TRBV12-4; cdr3_nt: TGTGCCAGCAGTTTCCCCCCTCGAGACAGGAAAATATGTATTGGGGGCTACACCTTC; cdr3_aa: CASSFPPRDRKICIGGYTF
j_call: TRBJ2-7; clone_size: medium-sized; d_call: TRBD2; v_call: TRBV5-4; cdr3_nt: TGTGCCAGCAGCCCGACTAGCGCCTACGAGCAGTACTTC; cdr3_aa: CASSPTSAYEQYF
j_call: TRBJ1-6; clone_size: medium-sized; d_call: -; v_call: TRBV5-1; cdr3_nt: TGCGCCAGCAGCTTGGCCGGGCAGCGGGGTAATTCACCCCTCCACTTT; cdr3_aa: CASSLAGQRGNSPLHF
j_call: TRBJ2-1; clone_size: once; d_call: -; v_call: TRBV29-1; cdr3_nt: TGCAGCTCCGGGGGAGGACTCAATGAGCAGTTCTTC; cdr3_aa: CSSGGGLNEQFF
j_call: TRBJ2-3; clone_size: many; d_call: -; v_call: TRBV5-4; cdr3_nt: TGTGCCAGCAGGCGGGACAGCACAGATACGCAGTATTTT; cdr3_aa: CASRRDSTDTQYF
j_call: TRBJ2-1; clone_size: large; d_call: TRBD2; v_call: TRBV4-2; cdr3_nt: TGTGCCAGCAGCCCTCGGACTAGCGGGGGGGCCGGGGGGCAGTTCTTC; cdr3_aa: CASSPRTSGGAGGQFF
j_call: TRBJ2-5; clone_size: medium-sized; d_call: -; v_call: TRBV5-1; cdr3_nt: TGCGCCAGCAGCAGCTTTATGGATCAAGAGACCCAGTACTTC; cdr3_aa: CASSSFMDQETQYF
j_call: TRBJ2-2; clone_size: many; d_call: -; v_call: TRBV7-2; cdr3_nt: TGTGCCAGCAGCACTAGGTCGAAGGCCGGGGAGCTGTTTTTT; cdr3_aa: CASSTRSKAGELFF
j_call: TRBJ2-7; clone_size: medium-sized; d_call: TRBD1; v_call: TRBV29-1; cdr3_nt: TGCAGCGTTGAATGGACAGGGAGAGGTTCCGAGCAGTACTTC; cdr3_aa: CSVEWTGRGSEQYF
j_call: TRBJ2-3; clone_size: medium-sized; d_call: -; v_call: TRBV19; cdr3_nt: TGTGCCAGTAGTATAGGATTCATGGGCAAGCGGGCCACAGATACGCAGTATTTT; cdr3_aa: CASSIGFMGKRATDTQYF